The 9 T cell receptor beta chains below were found in one sample sequenced in a study of shared clonotypes between healthy human individuals. Profiled with immunoSEQ multiplex PCR; TCRdb holds only in-frame clones, not every one. The repertoire consists of over a million clones, with roughly 97% occurring once and the leading ten covering roughly 1.2%. The sequencing input was naive CD4+ T cells sorted from blood. Subset: CD45RA+ positively selected. The receptors derive from a man aged 25-45 years in good health.

The chain uses TRBV7-2 and TRBJ1-2, with unresolved D. The CDR3 spans 12 residues. V was pared by 6 bases and J by 0 bases, with 5 bases between. Germline lookup yields CDR1 SGHTA and CDR2 FQGNSA. Here the CDR3 DNA reads TGTGCCAGCAGTAAGACTAACTATGGCTACACCTTC. It translates to CASSKTNYGYTF.

The CDR3 spells CASSLGQLLTDTQYF. The CDR3 DNA is TGTGCCAGCAGCTTAGGACAGCTCCTCACAGATACGCAGTATTTT. V gene TRBV7-6 combines with J gene TRBJ2-3; D perhaps matches TRBD1 (5 bases). Germline V gene data show CDR1 as SGHVS and CDR2 as FNYEAQ. Between the trimmed V and J ends, which lost 1 base and 2 bases, there was a span of 10 bases. This CDR3 is 15 amino acids long.

V and J are TRBV7-2 and TRBJ2-1; weak D call: TRBD2 (7 bases). Germline lookup yields CDR1 SGHTA and CDR2 FQGNSA. The CDR3 runs 15 residues. V gave up 6 bases and J gave up 7 bases, with 19 bases separating them. The CDR3: CASSTRGGAPNEQFF. The CDR3 DNA reads TGTGCCAGCAGTACCCGAGGGGGGGCGCCGAATGAGCAGTTCTTC.

This chain links TRBV5-8 with TRBJ1-1, with TRBD1 identical over 8 bases. Germline loops: CDR1 SGHTS, CDR2 YDEGEE. V was clipped by 4 bases and J by 3 bases; unmatched bases: 5. The length of the CDR3 is 14 residues. CDR3 nucleotide sequence: TGTGCCAGCAGCCTCCCGGGACAGGACACTGAAGCTTTCTTT. Protein sequence: CASSLPGQDTEAFF. The entire variable domain, with the rest obtained from reference TRBV5-8 and TRBJ1-1, is as follows: EAGVTQSPTHLIKTRGQQATLRCSPISGHTSVYWYQQALGLGLQFLLWYDEGEERNRGNFPPRFSGRQFPNYSSELNVNALELEDSALYLCASSLPGQDTEAFFGQGTRLTVV.

This sequence joins TRBV29-1 and TRBJ2-7; D gene uncertain. Per germline, CDR1 SQVTM and CDR2 ANQGSEA. This CDR3 has 13 residues. Trimming cost V 2 bases and J 2 bases, with 10 bases left between them. The DNA for the CDR3 is TGCAGCGTTGAAAGGCCCGGGCCCTACGAGCAGTACTTC. Its protein product is CSVERPGPYEQYF.

The V gene is TRBV7-8, the J gene TRBJ2-3, with TRBD2 matching over 14 bases. The CDR3 runs to 16 residues. Germline CDR1 is SGHVS and CDR2 is FQNEAQ. V shed 4 bases and J 4 bases; nucleotides not matched to a gene: 4. The CDR3 DNA reads as TGTGCCAGCAGCTCGGGACTAGCGGGAGTTTCAGATACGCAGTATTTT. This codes for CASSSGLAGVSDTQYF.

J is TRBJ2-7 and V is TRBV6-5; D is undetermined. Germline lookup yields CDR1 MNHEY and CDR2 SVGAGI. The CDR3 has 14 residues. Trimming shortened V by 0 bases and J by 0 bases, and 6 bases separated the two germline ends. Here the CDR3 DNA reads TGTGCCAGCAGTTACTCCAGCCGCTCCTACGAGCAGTACTTC. As protein: CASSYSSRSYEQYF.

This chain connects TRBV7-2 to TRBJ1-2; D is uncertain. The V and J ends lost 4 bases and 3 bases respectively, with 3 bases between them. CDR1 and CDR2 from the germline V gene are SGHTA and FQGNSA. The CDR3 runs 11 residues. CDR3 sequence reads: CASSSDYGYTF. The DNA for the CDR3 is TGTGCCAGCAGCTCCGACTATGGCTACACCTTC.

This chain uses TRBV5-1 with TRBJ2-6; D possibly corresponds to TRBD1 (6 bases). Germline assignment: CDR1 SGHRS and CDR2 YFSETQ. Trimming removed 4 bases at V and 2 bases at J, with 19 bases between. The CDR3 is made up of 18 amino acids. The CDR3: CASSLGTLSNPGANVLTF. CDR3 nucleotide sequence: TGCGCCAGCAGCCTAGGGACACTATCTAACCCTGGGGCCAACGTCCTGACTTTC.